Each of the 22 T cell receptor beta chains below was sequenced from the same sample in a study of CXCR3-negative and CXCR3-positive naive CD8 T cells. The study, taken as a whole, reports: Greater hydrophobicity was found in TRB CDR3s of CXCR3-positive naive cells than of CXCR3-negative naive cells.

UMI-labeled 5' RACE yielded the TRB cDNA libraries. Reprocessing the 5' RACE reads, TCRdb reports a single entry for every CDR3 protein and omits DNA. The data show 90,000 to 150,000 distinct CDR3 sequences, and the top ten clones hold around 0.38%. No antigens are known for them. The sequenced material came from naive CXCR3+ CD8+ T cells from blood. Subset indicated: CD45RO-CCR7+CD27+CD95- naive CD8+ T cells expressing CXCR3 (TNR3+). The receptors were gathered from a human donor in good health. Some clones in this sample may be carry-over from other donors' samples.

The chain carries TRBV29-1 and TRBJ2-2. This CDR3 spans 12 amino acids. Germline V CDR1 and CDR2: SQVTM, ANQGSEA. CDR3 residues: CSGVANTGELFF.

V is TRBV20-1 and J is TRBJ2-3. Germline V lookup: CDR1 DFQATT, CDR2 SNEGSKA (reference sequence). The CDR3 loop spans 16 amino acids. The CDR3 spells CSARDTARMSVDTQYF.

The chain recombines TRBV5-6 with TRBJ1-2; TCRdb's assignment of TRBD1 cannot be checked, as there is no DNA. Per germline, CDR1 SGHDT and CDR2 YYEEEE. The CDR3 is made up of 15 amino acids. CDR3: CASSLREWGDYGYTF.

CDR3 region: CASSLVPANEQFF. The chain joins TRBV13 to TRBJ2-1. In germline, CDR1 is PRHDT, CDR2 FYEKMQ (reference sequence). The CDR3 consists of 13 residues.

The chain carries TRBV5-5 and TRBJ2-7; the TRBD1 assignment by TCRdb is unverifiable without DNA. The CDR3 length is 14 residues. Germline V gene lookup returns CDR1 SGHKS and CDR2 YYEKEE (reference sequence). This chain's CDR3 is CASSLAPGTGEQYF. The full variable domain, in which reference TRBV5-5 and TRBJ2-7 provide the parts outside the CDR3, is DAGVTQSPTHLIKTRGQQVTLRCSPISGHKSVSWYQQVLGQGPQFIFQYYEKEERGRGNFPDRFSARQFPNYSSELNVNALLLGDSALYLCASSLAPGTGEQYFGPGTRLTVT.

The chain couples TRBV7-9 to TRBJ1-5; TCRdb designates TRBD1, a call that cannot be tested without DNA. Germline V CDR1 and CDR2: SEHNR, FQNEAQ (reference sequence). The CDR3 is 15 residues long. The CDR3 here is CASSQSGTANQPQHF.

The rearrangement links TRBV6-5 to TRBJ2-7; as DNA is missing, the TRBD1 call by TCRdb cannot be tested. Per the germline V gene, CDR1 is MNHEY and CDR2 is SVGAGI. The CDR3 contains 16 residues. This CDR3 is CASSYSGVGDPDEQYF.

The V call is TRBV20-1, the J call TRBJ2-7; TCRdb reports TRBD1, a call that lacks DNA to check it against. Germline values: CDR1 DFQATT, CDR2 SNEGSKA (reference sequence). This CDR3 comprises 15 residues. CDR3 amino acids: CSARGDVKASYEQYF.

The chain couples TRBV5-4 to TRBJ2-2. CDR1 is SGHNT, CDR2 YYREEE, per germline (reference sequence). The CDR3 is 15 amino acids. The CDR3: CASSFGYSNTGELFF.

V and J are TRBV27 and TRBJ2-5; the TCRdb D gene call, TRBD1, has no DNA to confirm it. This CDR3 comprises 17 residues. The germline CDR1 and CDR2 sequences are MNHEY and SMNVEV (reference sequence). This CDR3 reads CASSAEPRGAIEETQYF.

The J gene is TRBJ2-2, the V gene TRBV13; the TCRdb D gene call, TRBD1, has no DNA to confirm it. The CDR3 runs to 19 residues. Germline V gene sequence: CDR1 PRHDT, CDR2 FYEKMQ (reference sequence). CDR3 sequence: CASSPGGTGAYSNTGELFF.

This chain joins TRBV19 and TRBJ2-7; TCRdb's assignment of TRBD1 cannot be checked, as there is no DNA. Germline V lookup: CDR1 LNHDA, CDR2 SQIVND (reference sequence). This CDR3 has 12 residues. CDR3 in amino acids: CASSDSQYEQYF.

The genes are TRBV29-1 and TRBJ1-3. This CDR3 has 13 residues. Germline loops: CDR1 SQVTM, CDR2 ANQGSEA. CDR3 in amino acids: CSVIWNSGNTIYF.

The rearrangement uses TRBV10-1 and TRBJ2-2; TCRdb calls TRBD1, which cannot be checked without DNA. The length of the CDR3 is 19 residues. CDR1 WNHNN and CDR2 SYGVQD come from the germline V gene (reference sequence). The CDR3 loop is CASSPSRDRGPLNTGELFF.

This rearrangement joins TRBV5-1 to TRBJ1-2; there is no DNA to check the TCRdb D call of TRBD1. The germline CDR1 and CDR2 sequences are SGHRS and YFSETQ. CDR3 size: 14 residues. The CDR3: CASSTTGANYGYTF.

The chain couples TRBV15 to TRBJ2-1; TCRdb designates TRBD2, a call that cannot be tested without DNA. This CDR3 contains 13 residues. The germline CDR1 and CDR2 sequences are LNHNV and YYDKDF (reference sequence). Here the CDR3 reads CATSLSGHNEQFF.

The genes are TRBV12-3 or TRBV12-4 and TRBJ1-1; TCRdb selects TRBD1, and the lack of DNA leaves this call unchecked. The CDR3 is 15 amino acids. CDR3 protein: CASSPRQGTGTEAFF.

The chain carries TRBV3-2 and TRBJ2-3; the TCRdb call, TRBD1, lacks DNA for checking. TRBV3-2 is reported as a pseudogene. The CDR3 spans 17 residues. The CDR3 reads CASSQDKQGTSADTQYF.

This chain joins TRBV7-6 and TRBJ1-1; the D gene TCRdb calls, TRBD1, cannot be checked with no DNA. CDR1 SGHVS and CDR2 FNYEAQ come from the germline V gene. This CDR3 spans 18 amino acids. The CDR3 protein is CASSLTDRGELGHTEALF. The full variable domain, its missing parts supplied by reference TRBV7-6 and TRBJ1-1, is GAGVSQSPRYKVTKRGQDVALRCDPISGHVSLYWYRQALGQGPEFLTYFNYEAQQDKSGLPNDRFSAERPEGSISTLTIQRTEQRDSAMYRCASSLTDRGELGHTEALFGQGTRLTVV.

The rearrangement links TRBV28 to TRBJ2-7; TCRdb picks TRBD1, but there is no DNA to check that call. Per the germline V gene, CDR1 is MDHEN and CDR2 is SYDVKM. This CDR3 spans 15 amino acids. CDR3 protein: CASSLSWAGGYEQYF. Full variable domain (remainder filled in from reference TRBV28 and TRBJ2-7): DVKVTQSSRYLVKRTGEKVFLECVQDMDHENMFWYRQDPGLGLRLIYFSYDVKMKEKGDIPEGYSVSREKKERFSLILESASTNQTSMYLCASSLSWAGGYEQYFGPGTRLTVT.

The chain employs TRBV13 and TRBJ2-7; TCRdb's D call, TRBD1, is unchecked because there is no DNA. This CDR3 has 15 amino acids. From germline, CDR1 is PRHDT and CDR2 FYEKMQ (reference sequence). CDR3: CASTHGGQGGDEQYF.

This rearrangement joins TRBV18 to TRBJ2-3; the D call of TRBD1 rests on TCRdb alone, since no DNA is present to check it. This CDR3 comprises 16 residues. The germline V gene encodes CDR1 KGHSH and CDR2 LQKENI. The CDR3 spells CASSPGQVSVTDTQYF.